This TCR beta chain was recorded in a study of regulatory T cells in long-lasting Graves disease. This CDR3 comprises 14 residues. Germline CDR1 MDHEN, CDR2 SYDVKM. V lost 5 bases and J lost 4, with 11 bases in between. CDR3-region Arm-PCR and iRepertoire HTBI primers produced the TCR beta libraries. As processed by the authors: Looking across samples, the authors found 62 TRBV and fewer than 15 TRBJ segments. TCRdb used MiXCR to reprocess the multiplex PCR reads, holding one entry per CDR3 protein. The V and J calls reflect TCRdb's pipeline rather than the authors' work. The sample records some 220,000 distinct CDR3 sequences, roughly 19% being singletons. Study-wide findings and caveats: Favored usage of TRBV28, TRBJ1-2 and TRBJ2-5 was recorded in persistent disease.

On this clonotype itself: Its antigen is not identified.

Time point defined: newly diagnosed GD, antithyroid drugs for less than 3 months. From RNA extracted from PBMCs, the TCR library was made. These sequences were also reported in another study, on T cells in Graves' hyperthyroidism and ophthalmopathy. In that study: Those patients with uncontrolled infection, other autoimmune disease, pregnancy or lactation were excluded. The HTBI set primed first-round TCR CDR3 RT-PCR.

This material consisted of peripheral blood mononuclear cells (PBMCs), taken at new diagnosis, from a patient treated with antithyroid drugs. The clonotype comes from a woman aged 25 to 39 with Graves disease. The chain combines TRBV28 with TRBJ1-4; D perhaps matches TRBD1 (5 bases). The CDR3 DNA reads as TGTGCCAGCAGTCCCCGGGGGGTTAATGAAAAACTGTTTTTT. Its translation is CASSPRGVNEKLFF.